This T cell receptor (beta chain) was found in a study of beta chain features in type 1 diabetes. Study-wide findings and caveats: Patients' naive, central memory and Treg TCRB repertoires seemed closer to one another than those of healthy donors.

The authors sorted CD4+ naive, central memory, regulatory and stem cell-like memory cells via CD45RO/CCR7/CD25/CD127/CD95/CD27. Comment on this clone: Its antigen remains unidentified. Within the sample, other DNA sequences also encode this same CDR3.

The CDR3 extends over 11 amino acids. Germline CDR1 is SGHRS and CDR2 is YFSETQ. Trimming took 1 base from V and 5 from J, leaving 3 bases between them. As every portion of the isolated RNA was reverse transcribed, the sequencing read expressed TCRB transcripts. Here immunoSEQ multiplex PCR was the method, and the copy in TCRdb shows in-frame clones only, minus some. The sample yields roughly 610,000 clones, around 16% seen once. V is TRBV5-1 and J is TRBJ2-5; D uncertain. The sequence was collected from a man between 18 and 35 years old in good health. The sequenced sample consisted of naive CD4+ T cells from blood. The CDR3 region is CASSLFETQYF. The CDR3 DNA sequence: TGCGCCAGCAGCTTGTTCGAGACCCAGTACTTC.